This TCR beta chain was recovered during a study of radiotherapy plus CTLA-4 blockade in lung cancer. General observations from the study: Tumor-derived TCR clones expanded in blood after radiotherapy plus ipilimumab.

Per the germline V gene, CDR1 is MNHNY and CDR2 is SVGAGI (reference sequence). Trimming stripped 6 bases from V and 6 bases from J, with 15 bases between. This CDR3 region has 14 residues. Concerning this clone: What it recognizes is unknown.

Repertoires were generated with immunoSEQ multiplex PCR, while TCRdb's copy carries only in-frame clones and drops some. This table has some 78,000 clones, around 87% appearing once. This TCR was recovered from a human donor with non-small cell lung cancer who had stable disease on radiotherapy plus ipilimumab. This specimen consisted of peripheral blood, obtained from a patient treated with radiotherapy plus ipilimumab. The genes are TRBV6-6 and TRBJ2-1, with unresolved D. CDR3 in amino acids: CASRQSSQSNEQFF. The DNA of the CDR3 is TGTGCCAGCAGGCAAAGCTCCCAGTCCAATGAGCAGTTCTTC.